This T cell receptor (beta chain) was captured in a study of T cells expressing NK-cell markers. At the level of the study: The study sequenced eight donors, seven HCMV-seropositive and one seronegative.

Reprocessing the 5' RACE reads, TCRdb reports a single entry for every CDR3 protein and omits DNA. This specimen shows a few hundred thousand distinct CDR3 sequences; the ten leading clones hold around 0.42%. This CDR3 comprises 17 residues. The germline V gene encodes CDR1 LNHNV and CDR2 YYDKDF (reference sequence). In regard to this clonotype: Its antigen remains unknown.

Findings and caveats of the study: A handful of donors showed these clonotypes also leading the CD3+CD56-NKG2C+ fraction. The study left the HCMV specificity of expanded NKG2C+ T cell clones unresolved.

The gene calls are TRBV15 and TRBJ2-6; with no DNA, the TCRdb D assignment of TRBD1 cannot be verified. What was sequenced was blood T cells: a sorted CD56 or NKG2C T cell subset, CD4+ or CD8+ T cells, or bulk PBMC T cells (not recorded which). The source of this sequence is a man between 18 and 35 years old in good health. The CDR3 region is CATSSRLGGPGANVLTF.